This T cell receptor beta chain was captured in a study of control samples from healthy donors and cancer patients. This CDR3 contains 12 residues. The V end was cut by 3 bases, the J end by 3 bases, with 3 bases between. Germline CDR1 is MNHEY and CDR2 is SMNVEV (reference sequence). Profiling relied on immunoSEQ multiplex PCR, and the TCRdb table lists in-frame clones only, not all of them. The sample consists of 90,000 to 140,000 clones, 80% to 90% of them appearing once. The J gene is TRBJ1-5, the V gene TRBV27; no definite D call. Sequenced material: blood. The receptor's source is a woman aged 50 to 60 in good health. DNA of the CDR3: TGTGCCAGCAGTTTCCCCAATCAGCCCCAGCATTTT. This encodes CASSFPNQPQHF.